This T cell receptor beta chain was recovered during a study of Ad26.COV2.S vaccination and SARS-CoV-2 variants. About this clone: The target antigen is unknown.

Produced via immunoSEQ multiplex PCR; TCRdb's table is partial and in-frame only. This table holds over 400,000 clones, around 92% found once. This CDR3 spans 13 amino acids. Germline CDR1 reads SQVTM; CDR2 reads ANQGSEA. Trimming removed 7 bases from V and 1 base from J, with 13 bases in between. Treatment: over 15 received Ad26.COV2.S at low or high dose, single or two shots; 5 received placebo; per-sample allocation not given. Day 63 following the first vaccine or placebo injection was when the samples were taken. Overall study findings and caveats: Among vaccine recipients, spike-specific TCR breadth exceeded that of placebo recipients. Reported post-vaccination CD8+ and CD4+ T cell responses to spike showed substantial breadth.

The TCR was taken from a person aged 18 to 59 who received the Ad26.COV2.S COVID-19 vaccine or a placebo. The gene calls are TRBV29-1 and TRBJ1-1, with D maybe TRBD1 (6 bases). Sequencing was performed on peripheral blood, taken in a trial of Ad26.COV2.S vaccine versus placebo. CDR3 amino acids: CSAWVGGNTEAFF. The CDR3 bases are TGCAGCGCTTGGGTAGGGGGGAACACTGAAGCTTTCTTT.